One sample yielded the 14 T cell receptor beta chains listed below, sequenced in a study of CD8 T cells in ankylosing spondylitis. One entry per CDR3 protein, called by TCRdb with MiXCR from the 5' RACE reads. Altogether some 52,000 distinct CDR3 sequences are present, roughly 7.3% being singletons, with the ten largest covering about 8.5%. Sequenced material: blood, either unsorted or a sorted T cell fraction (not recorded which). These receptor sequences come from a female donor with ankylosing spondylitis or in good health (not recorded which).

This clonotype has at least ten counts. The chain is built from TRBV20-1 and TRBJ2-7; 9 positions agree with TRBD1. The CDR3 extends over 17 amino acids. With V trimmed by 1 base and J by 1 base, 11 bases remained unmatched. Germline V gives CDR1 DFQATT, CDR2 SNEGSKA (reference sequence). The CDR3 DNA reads TGCAGTGCTAGAGGAGTCGGAACAGGGGGCACATCCTACGAGCAGTACTTC. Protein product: CSARGVGTGGTSYEQYF.

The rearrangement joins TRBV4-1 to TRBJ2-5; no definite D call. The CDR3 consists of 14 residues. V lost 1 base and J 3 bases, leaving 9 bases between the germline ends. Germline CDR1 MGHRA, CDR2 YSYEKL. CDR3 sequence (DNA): TGCGCCAGCAGCCAAGTCTTCCCAAAAGAGACCCAGTACTTC. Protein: CASSQVFPKETQYF.

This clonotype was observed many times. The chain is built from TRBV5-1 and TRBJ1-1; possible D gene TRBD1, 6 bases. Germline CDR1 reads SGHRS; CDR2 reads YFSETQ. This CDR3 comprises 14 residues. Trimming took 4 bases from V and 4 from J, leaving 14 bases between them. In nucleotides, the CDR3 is TGCGCCAGCAGCCCCCTACAGGGTGGCACTGAAGCTTTCTTT. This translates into CASSPLQGGTEAFF.

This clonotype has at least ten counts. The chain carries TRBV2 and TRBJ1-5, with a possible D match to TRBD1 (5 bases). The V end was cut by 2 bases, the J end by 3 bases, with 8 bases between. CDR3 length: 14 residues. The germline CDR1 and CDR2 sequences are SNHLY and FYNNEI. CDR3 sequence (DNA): TGTGCCAGCAGTGAACGGGGGACCAATCAGCCCCAGCATTTT. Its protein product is CASSERGTNQPQHF.

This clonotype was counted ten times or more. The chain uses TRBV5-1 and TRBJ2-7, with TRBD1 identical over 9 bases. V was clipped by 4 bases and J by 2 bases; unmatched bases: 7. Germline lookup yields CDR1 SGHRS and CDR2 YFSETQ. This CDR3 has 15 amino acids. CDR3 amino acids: CASSLGQGEPYEQYV. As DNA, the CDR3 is TGCGCCAGCAGCCTGGGACAGGGAGAACCCTACGAGCAGTACGTC.

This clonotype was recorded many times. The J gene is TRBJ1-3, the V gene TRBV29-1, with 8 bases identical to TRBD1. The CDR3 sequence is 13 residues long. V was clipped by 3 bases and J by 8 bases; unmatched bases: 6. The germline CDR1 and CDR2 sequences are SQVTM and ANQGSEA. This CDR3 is CSVERQGRDTIYF. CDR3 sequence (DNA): TGCAGCGTTGAGCGACAGGGGAGGGACACCATATATTTT.

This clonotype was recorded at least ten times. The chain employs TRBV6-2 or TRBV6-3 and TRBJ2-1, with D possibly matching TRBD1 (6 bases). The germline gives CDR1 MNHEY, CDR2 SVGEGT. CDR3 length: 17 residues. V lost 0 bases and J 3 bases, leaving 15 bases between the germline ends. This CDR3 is CASSYSNPTGIYNEQFF. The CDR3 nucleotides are TGTGCCAGCAGTTACTCTAACCCGACAGGAATCTACAATGAGCAGTTCTTC.

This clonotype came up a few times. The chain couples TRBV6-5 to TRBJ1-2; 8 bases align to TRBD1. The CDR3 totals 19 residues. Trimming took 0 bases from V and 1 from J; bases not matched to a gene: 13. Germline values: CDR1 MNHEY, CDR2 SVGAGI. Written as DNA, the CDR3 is TGTGCCAGCAGTTACTCGACGGGTGACAGGGGAGCTCATAACTATGGCTACACCTTC. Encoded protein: CASSYSTGDRGAHNYGYTF.

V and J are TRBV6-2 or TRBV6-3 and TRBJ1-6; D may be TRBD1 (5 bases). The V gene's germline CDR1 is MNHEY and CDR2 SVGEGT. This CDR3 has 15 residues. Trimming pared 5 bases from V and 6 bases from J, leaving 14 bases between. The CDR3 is CASSPHRDVNSPLHF. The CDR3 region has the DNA TGTGCCAGCAGTCCCCACCGGGACGTTAATTCACCCCTCCACTTT.

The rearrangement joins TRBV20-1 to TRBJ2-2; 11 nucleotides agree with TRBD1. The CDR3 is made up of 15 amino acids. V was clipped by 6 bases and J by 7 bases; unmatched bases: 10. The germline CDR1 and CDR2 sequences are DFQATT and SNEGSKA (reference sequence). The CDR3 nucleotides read TGCAGTGCCCCACGGACAGGGGGCGACATCGGGGAGCTGTTTTTT. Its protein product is CSAPRTGGDIGELFF.

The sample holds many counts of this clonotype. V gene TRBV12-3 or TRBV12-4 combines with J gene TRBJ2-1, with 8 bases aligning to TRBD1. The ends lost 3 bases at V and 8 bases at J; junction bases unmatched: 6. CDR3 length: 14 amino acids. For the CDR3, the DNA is TGTGCCAGCAGTTTGCAGGGGGCGCAGGATGAGCAGTTCTTC. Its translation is CASSLQGAQDEQFF.

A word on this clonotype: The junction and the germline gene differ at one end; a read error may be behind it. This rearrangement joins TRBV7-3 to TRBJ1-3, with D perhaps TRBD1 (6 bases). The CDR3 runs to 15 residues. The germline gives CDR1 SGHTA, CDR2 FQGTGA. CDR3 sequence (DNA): TGTGTCAGCAGCTTAACAGGGTCATCCGGAAACACCATATATTTT. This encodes CVSSLTGSSGNTIYF.

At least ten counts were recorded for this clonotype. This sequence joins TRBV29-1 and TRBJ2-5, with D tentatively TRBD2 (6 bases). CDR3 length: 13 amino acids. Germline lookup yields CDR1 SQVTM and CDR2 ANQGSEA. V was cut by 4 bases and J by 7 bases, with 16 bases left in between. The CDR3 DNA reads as TGCAGCGTTGCGGAGGGCAGCTGGGGGACCCAGTACTTC. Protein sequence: CSVAEGSWGTQYF.

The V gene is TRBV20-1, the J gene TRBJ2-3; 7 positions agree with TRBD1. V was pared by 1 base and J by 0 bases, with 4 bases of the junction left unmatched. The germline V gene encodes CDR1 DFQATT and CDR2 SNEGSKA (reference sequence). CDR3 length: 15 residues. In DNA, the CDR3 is TGCAGTGCTAGAGTAAACAGGGGAAGCACAGATACGCAGTATTTT. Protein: CSARVNRGSTDTQYF.